This TCR beta chain was identified during a study of blood T cells in healthy people across ages. Study-level results: It was not known whether donors were CMV positive (a possible confounder of expanded clonotype changes).

A second PCR, run for roughly 7 to 12 cycles, used a sample-barcoded 5' primer plus a J-beta primer mix. TCRdb independently ran MiXCR on the 5' RACE reads; one entry per CDR3 protein. The sample yields 760,000 or so distinct CDR3 sequences, 25% seen once. This clonotype was recorded a few times. Its specificity is not known. CDR1 is MGHRA and CDR2 is YSYEKL in the germline V gene. CDR3 length: 22 residues. V shed 4 bases, J shed 0 bases, and the junction held 19 bases outside the gene matches. These data also featured in a second study, about T cells of mothers and their children. Turning to that study: Three healthy Caucasian mothers, along with their six children, served as the donors. Overlap measured in related mother-child pairs was slightly, non-significantly higher than in unrelated pairs. Evidence of persistent microchimeric T cell clones was absent.

Specimen: blood. The chain links TRBV4-1 to TRBJ2-6, with 9 bases that match TRBD1. The receptor comes from a boy younger than 18 in good health. The CDR3 bases are TGCGCCAGCAGCCCGAAAGGGCCCCGGGGACAGGGCAAAGTCTCTGGGGCCAACGTCCTGACTTTC. It translates to CASSPKGPRGQGKVSGANVLTF.